The text below deals with one T cell receptor beta chain. It lacks a known antigen. Germline is not matched at one junction end, which may reflect a read error. Library method: multiplex PCR. Sequencing was carried out with an Illumina HiSeq 2500. TCRbeta libraries were constructed through three rounds of nested PCR with primers (Table S4) according to protocols modified from ARM-PCR. Before sequencing, PCR products of 200-500 bp were excised from the gel and purified with the QIAquick gel extraction kit. The authors' analysis ran thus. Reads were cleaned using Trimmomatic, were merged into complete CDR3 sequences using FLASH, and were assigned to V(D)J germline segments using MiTCR. Clonal diversity was computed as the inverse Simpson's index with VDJtools. In-frame sequences lacking a premature stop codon were counted as productive reads. The raw public data were reprocessed by TCRdb itself: fastp quality trimming at Q25, MiXCR clonotype calling, in-frame beta chains only. Identical CDR3 proteins give one entry, which carries the most common genes and DNA. The V and J calls were determined by TCRdb, not by the authors. The sample yields roughly 200,000 distinct CDR3 sequences; less than 80% were counted once. The ten largest account for approximately 26% of the sample.

These data are taken from a study of tumor and adjacent non-tumor tissue in lung cancer (dated by TCRdb to 2017 to 2018). Notes on the research overall: Of the cohort, eleven to twelve patients had adenocarcinoma, 2 had squamous cell carcinoma and 1 had small cell lung cancer. The study compared bulk TCRbeta repertoires from lung tumor tissue and matched distant non-tumor lung tissue of around 14 lung cancer patients. For each patient, one tumor sample and one normal lung sample were taken, giving roughly 30 paired specimens that underwent TCRbeta CDR3 sequencing. The roughly 15 patients were aged roughly 31 to 85 years, included some 10 men and 5 women, and had TNM stage I to III disease. In total, sequencing yielded under 150 million productive TCRbeta reads, which works out to an average of approximately 4 million reads per sample.

The germline V gene (reference sequence) supplies CDR1 DFQATT and CDR2 SNEGSKA. CDR3 length: 14 amino acids, cysteine to phenylalanine. The retained sequence is limited to the CDR3, 42 bases, with the frame set at the first base. Results the study describes overall, beyond this receptor: TCR diversity (inverse Simpson) was significantly higher in tumor than in normal lung tissue (approximately 440 vs 150, P = 0.0075, Mann-Whitney U test). Only approximately 16 patients were included in the cohort, and the need for larger samples and more detailed clinical data was noted by the authors. Peripheral blood was not sequenced, so blood TCRbeta repertoires in these lung cancer patients were not examined. Significantly higher TCR diversity was found in younger patients, and higher tumor TCR diversity was associated with shorter overall and disease-free survival. The methods do not name the sequencing platform or mention unique molecular identifiers. A significantly larger cumulative share of the repertoire was made up by the top 100 clones in normal lung than in tumor tissue.

RNA was extracted from bulk unsorted tissue and checked for quality with a NanoDrop ND-1000 and an Agilent 2100. The donors were newly diagnosed lung cancer patients admitted for thoracic surgery in China from August to November 2014 who had not received prior chemotherapy. The study excluded patients who had received radiotherapy or chemotherapy before or who had another cancer at the same time. Surgical tissue pieces of roughly 1-2.1 cm3 were preserved in RNAlater solution and stored at -80 °C until use. This clonotype was sampled from a man between 60 and 75 years old with non-small cell lung cancer. Sequences were obtained from lung tumor tissue. Recombination joined TRBV20-1 with TRBJ2-7; the D gene is perhaps TRBD1 or TRBD2, as each covers 5 bases. The sequence in DNA is TGCAGTGCTAGACCCGGGACCAAGTCCTACGAGCAACATTTC. Translated, this is CSARPGTKSYEQHF.